What follows are 27 T cell receptor beta chains derived from one specimen sequenced in a study of tumor-infiltrating lymphocytes in primary liver carcinoma. Starting material for RNA and DNA co-extraction consisted of about 20-32 mg of unsorted bulk tissue. TCR beta cDNA was reverse-transcribed from around 0.55 ug of total RNA. The reaction used a constant-region primer and ProtoScript II reverse transcriptase. Researchers made the TCR beta libraries by running three nested multiplex PCR rounds with slightly modified ARM-PCR. The first two PCR rounds, approximately 10 cycles each, used TRBV1-TRBV30 forward primers and a C-beta reverse primer. In TCRdb, the multiplex PCR reads were re-called with MiXCR into one record per CDR3 protein. The repertoire holds roughly 91,000 distinct CDR3 sequences, with around two thirds as singletons. Material: liver tumor tissue from sampling region 5. The sample's subset: tumor region T5, tumor centre. The receptors originated from a woman aged 60-70 years with primary liver carcinoma and hepatitis B virus infection.

The V call is TRBV7-9, the J call TRBJ2-7, with D tentatively TRBD1 or TRBD2 (6 bases each). The germline V gene encodes CDR1 SEHNR and CDR2 FQNEAQ (reference sequence). The V end was cut by 6 bases, the J end by 1 base, with 16 bases between. The CDR3 loop spans 15 amino acids. The CDR3 nucleotides read TGTGCCAGCAGTCAGGAGGGGGGTCCTTCCTACGAGCAGTACTTC. It codes for CASSQEGGPSYEQYF.

The chain links TRBV28 to TRBJ2-7, with no clear D. The CDR3 consists of 13 residues. Germline CDR1 MDHEN, CDR2 SYDVKM. Trimming left V 6 bases short and J 1 base short, with 10 bases between. The CDR3 sequence: CASRPRLSYEQYF. As DNA, the CDR3 is TGTGCCAGCAGGCCACGTCTATCCTACGAGCAGTACTTC. Variable domain in full (rest from reference TRBV28 and TRBJ2-7): DVKVTQSSRYLVKRTGEKVFLECVQDMDHENMFWYRQDPGLGLRLIYFSYDVKMKEKGDIPEGYSVSREKKERFSLILESASTNQTSMYLCASRPRLSYEQYFGPGTRLTVT.

On this clonotype itself: An end of the junction differs from the germline gene, which may be a read error. This rearrangement joins TRBV11-2 to TRBJ2-1; TRBD2 aligns across 9 bases. The germline CDR1 and CDR2 sequences are SGHAT and FQNNGV. CDR3 size: 17 residues. Here the CDR3 DNA reads TGTGCCAGCAACAGGAGACTGGCGGGAGGGCCGGGGGATGAGCACTTCTTC. Protein sequence: CASNRRLAGGPGDEHFF.

In the case of this clonotype: Since the CDR3 does not end with the conserved phenylalanine or tryptophan, this likely comes from a read error. The DNA is left out, because the CDR3 cannot be placed on it with certainty; the CDR3 is given as TCRdb lists it. The J gene is TRBJ2-1, the V gene TRBV11-2; the listed D gene, TRBD2, was not tested against the DNA. The CDR3 region is 15 residues in length, termini included. From germline, CDR1 is SGHAT and CDR2 FQNNGV. CDR3 protein: CASSGTSSGYNKQLS.

This clonotype came up once. A much more abundant neighbour one base away suggests this may be a read error. V gene TRBV5-1 combines with J gene TRBJ1-5; a possible D gene is TRBD1 (5 bases). Germline CDR1 and CDR2: SGHRS and YFSETQ. The CDR3 runs 16 residues. V lost 1 base, J lost 4 bases, and 15 bases lay in between. DNA for the CDR3: TGCGCCAGCAGCTTGAGGACAACTCAAGGGAATCAGCCCCAGCATTTT. Protein product: CASSLRTTQGNQPQHF.

This clonotype was seen only a few times. This chain joins TRBV28 and TRBJ2-5, with 14 bases matching TRBD2. V lost 5 bases, J lost 2 bases, and 4 bases stayed unmatched. Germline CDR1 is MDHEN and CDR2 is SYDVKM. The CDR3 is 16 amino acids. CDR3 sequence (DNA): TGTGCCAGCAGTGGGACTAGCGGGGGACGTCAAGAGACCCAGTACTTC. Protein sequence: CASSGTSGGRQETQYF.

Of note for this clonotype: The CDR3 end shows no conserved phenylalanine or tryptophan, and so a read error is likely. The rearrangement links TRBV6-5 to TRBJ1-6, with D unresolved. From germline, CDR1 is MNHEY and CDR2 SVGAGI. The CDR3 has 16 amino acids. CDR3 amino acids: CTSSYLSSSYNSPLHS. The CDR3 DNA is TGTACCAGCAGTTACCTGTCGAGCTCCTATAATTCACCCCTCCACTCT.

About this clonotype: With a much larger clone just one base away, this may be a read error. The CDR3 sequence is CASTLGGPHEHFF. For the CDR3, the DNA is TGCGCCAGCACCTTGGGTGGACCGCATGAGCACTTCTTC. The chain joins TRBV5-1 to TRBJ2-1; no clear D gene. The CDR3 covers 13 residues. Germline values: CDR1 SGHRS, CDR2 YFSETQ.

Points on this clonotype: The junction shows a germline mismatch at one end, possibly a read error. V usage is TRBV12-3 or TRBV12-4 and J usage is TRBJ1-2, with TRBD1 as a possible D gene (6 bases). The CDR3 contains 17 residues. The CDR3 region is CVSSFSQVGALNYGYTF. The DNA of the CDR3 is TGTGTCAGCAGTTTTAGTCAGGTGGGGGCGCTGAACTATGGATACACCTTC.

As concerns this clonotype: The CDR3 end shows no conserved phenylalanine or tryptophan, and so a read error is likely. This sequence joins TRBV11-1 and TRBJ2-1, with D tentatively TRBD1 or TRBD2 (6 bases each). Trimming removed 11 bases at V and 2 bases at J, with 19 bases between. The CDR3 is 15 amino acids. The germline V gene encodes CDR1 SGHAT and CDR2 FQDESV (reference sequence). The CDR3: CAGTLGGTTYNEQFY. The CDR3 DNA reads as TGTGCCGGCACCTTAGGGGGGACGACCTACAATGAGCAGTTCTAC.

Concerning this clonotype: This may be a read error, as it is one base from a much larger clone. This chain links TRBV5-1 with TRBJ1-1; TRBD1 aligns across 9 bases. CDR1 and CDR2 from the germline V gene are SGHRS and YFSETQ. The CDR3 has 15 amino acids. CDR3 loop: CANSGDRASYTEAFF. The CDR3 region has the DNA TGCGCCAACAGCGGGGACAGGGCGAGTTACACTGAAGCTTTCTTT. Supplemented by reference TRBV5-1 and TRBJ1-1, the full variable domain reads KAGVTQTPRYLIKTRGQQVTLSCSPISGHRSVSWYQQTPGQGLQFLFEYFSETQRNKGNFPGRFSGRQFSNSRSEMNVSTLELGDSALYLCANSGDRASYTEAFFGQGTRLTVV.

This clonotype came up many times. The chain uses TRBV6-6 and TRBJ1-5, with a tentative D call TRBD1 (6 bases). Trimming took off 0 bases at V and 5 bases at J, with 14 bases between the two ends. CDR3 length: 16 amino acids. Germline CDR1 reads MNHNY; CDR2 reads SVGAGI (reference sequence). The CDR3 protein is CASSYSAPRGDQPQHF. Written as DNA, the CDR3 is TGTGCCAGCAGTTACTCGGCCCCTAGGGGGGATCAGCCCCAGCATTTT.

A note on this clonotype: One end of the junction varies from germline; a read error may be responsible. V and J are TRBV11-2 and TRBJ2-3; 7 bases line up with TRBD1. Per germline, CDR1 SGHAT and CDR2 FQNNGV. CDR3 size: 14 residues. The CDR3 nucleotides are TGTGCCAGCAGCCGGGATAGGGGGCAAGATACGCCGTATTTT. It translates to CASSRDRGQDTPYF.

To note about this clonotype: One end of the junction fails to match germline, which may point to a read error. This chain uses TRBV7-9 with TRBJ1-5; D is uncertain. This CDR3 spans 14 amino acids. Germline V gene sequence: CDR1 SEHNR, CDR2 FQNEAQ (reference sequence). CDR3 coding DNA: TGTGTCAGCAGCTTATCCAGCTTCAATCAGCCCCAGCATTTT. This gives the protein CVSSLSSFNQPQHF.

Concerning this clonotype itself: Compared with germline, one end of the junction differs, possibly owing to a read error. J is TRBJ2-3 and V is TRBV7-8, with D uncertain. CDR1 SGHVS and CDR2 FQNEAQ come from the germline V gene. This CDR3 region has 15 residues. This CDR3 is CVSSRDLGGTDAQYF. The CDR3 DNA is TGTGTCAGCAGCCGCGACTTGGGCGGCACAGATGCGCAGTATTTT.

Regarding this clonotype: The junction departs from the called germline gene at one end, perhaps through a read error. The chain links TRBV6-5 to TRBJ1-2, with D uncertain. Per germline, CDR1 MNHEY and CDR2 SVGAGI. This CDR3 has 16 residues. This CDR3 is CVSSYSVQLINYGYTF. The CDR3 region has the DNA TGTGTCAGCAGTTATTCCGTCCAGCTCATAAACTATGGCTACACCTTC.

Concerning this clonotype itself: An end of the junction does not agree with germline; a read error may underlie this. The CDR3 sequence: CASTQAKGLAADEQFF. The DNA of the CDR3 is TGTGCCAGCACCCAAGCCAAGGGACTAGCGGCCGATGAGCAGTTCTTC. V and J are TRBV4-2 and TRBJ2-1; 11 positions match TRBD2. There are 16 residues in the CDR3. Germline loops: CDR1 LGHNA, CDR2 YNFKEQ.

This clonotype appeared many times. This chain joins TRBV7-8 and TRBJ2-1; D not resolved. Germline V gene lookup returns CDR1 SGHVS and CDR2 FQNEAQ. The CDR3 extends over 11 amino acids. Trimming left V 5 bases short and J 13 bases short, with 12 bases between. CDR3 region: CASSPQMVQFF. CDR3 nucleotide sequence: TGTGCCAGCAGCCCTCAGATGGTACAGTTCTTC.

Remarks on this clonotype: Lacking the conserved final phenylalanine or tryptophan, this CDR3 likely reflects a read error. The rearrangement uses TRBV6-1 and TRBJ2-7; D is uncertain. Per germline, CDR1 MNHNS and CDR2 SASEGT. CDR3 size: 12 residues. V shed 8 bases and J shed 6 bases, with 14 bases lying between them. In DNA, the CDR3 is TGTGCCAGCGTCCCACCCCTGCTCGAGCAGTACCTC. Translating it yields CASVPPLLEQYL.

This clonotype appeared a single time. At one end, the junction sequence differs from germline, possibly due to a read error. The chain joins TRBV11-3 to TRBJ2-7, with 10 bases fitting TRBD2. CDR1 and CDR2 from the germline V gene are SGHNT and YENEEA. The CDR3 runs to 15 residues. For the CDR3, the DNA is TGTGCCAGCAGCTTAGGGACTAGCGGTCCTCGGGAGCAGTATTTC. Amino acids: CASSLGTSGPREQYF. Variable domain in full (rest from reference TRBV11-3 and TRBJ2-7): EAGVVQSPRYKIIEKKQPVAFWCNPISGHNTLYWYLQNLGQGPELLIRYENEEAVDDSQLPKDRFSAERLKGVDSTLKIQPAELGDSAVYLCASSLGTSGPREQYFGPGTRLTVT.

V gene TRBV21-1 combines with J gene TRBJ1-2; no DNA check was done on the table's D call, TRBD1. TRBV21-1 is noted as a pseudogene. The CDR3 length is 14 residues. The CDR3 DNA reads TGTGCCAACAGCAAAGTACCGGGGGCCGCCGGCTACACCTTC. Its translation is CANSKVPGAAGYTF.

This chain connects TRBV11-2 to TRBJ2-1; tentatively, D is TRBD1 (6 bases). The CDR3 loop spans 13 amino acids. CDR1 and CDR2 from the germline V gene are SGHAT and FQNNGV. As DNA, the CDR3 is TGTGTCAGTAGCTTAGGACAGTACAATGAGCAGTTCTTC. Protein sequence: CVSSLGQYNEQFF.

The sample holds a few counts of this clonotype. This may be a read error, as it is one base from a much larger clone. The chain links TRBV6-2 or TRBV6-3 to TRBJ2-1, with D perhaps TRBD2 (6 bases). CDR1 is MNHEY, CDR2 SVGEGT, per germline. CDR3 length equals 14 residues. This chain's CDR3 is CASSSRLEANEQSF. The CDR3 region has the DNA TGTGCCAGCAGTTCCCGACTAGAGGCCAATGAGCAGTCCTTC.

Comment on this clonotype: The final CDR3 position lacks the conserved phenylalanine or tryptophan, pointing to a likely read error. The V gene is TRBV12-3 or TRBV12-4, the J gene TRBJ1-5, with D tentatively TRBD1 (5 bases). V lost 3 bases and J 4 bases, leaving 16 bases between the germline ends. The CDR3 is 16 amino acids. The CDR3 coding sequence is TGTGCCAGCAGTTTGACGGGGGTGGAAGGGAATCAGCCCCAGCATATT. Its protein is CASSLTGVEGNQPQHI.

Comments on this clonotype: One end of the junction does not line up with germline, which may come from a read error. J is TRBJ2-7 and V is TRBV11-3; unclear D gene. Germline CDR1 is SGHNT and CDR2 is YENEEA. This CDR3 contains 15 residues. The CDR3 loop reads CAGSFSPLDGYEQYF. In DNA, the CDR3 is TGTGCCGGCAGCTTCTCCCCCCTTGACGGCTACGAGCAGTACTTC.

A note on this clonotype: Here the CDR3 omits its conserved ending phenylalanine or tryptophan, so a read error is the likely source. V is TRBV4-2 and J is TRBJ2-7; no firm D call. CDR3 size: 16 residues. Trimming took 0 bases from V and 7 from J, leaving 19 bases between them. Germline V CDR1 and CDR2: LGHNA, YNFKEQ. In DNA form, the CDR3 reads TGTGCCAGCAGCCAAGATGTCAGCGCCAGGTCTAGAGAGCAGTACCTC. It specifies CASSQDVSARSREQYL.

This clonotype was found once. One end of the junction is discordant with germline, which a read error may explain. This chain links TRBV6-6 with TRBJ2-1; D remains ambiguous. Germline values: CDR1 MNHNY, CDR2 SVGAGI (reference sequence). The CDR3 extends over 15 amino acids. This CDR3 reads CACSPRPPSVSEQFF. The CDR3 region has the DNA TGTGCCTGCAGCCCCCGACCCCCCAGCGTGTCAGAGCAGTTCTTC.